The 15 T cell receptor beta chains below come from one sample, sequenced in a study of T cell responses to AZD1222 COVID-19 vaccine. Some clones are missing from TCRdb's copy, which holds only in-frame ones; the method was immunoSEQ multiplex PCR. The table lists about 150,000 clones, roughly 91% of them singletons, with less than 2% in the top ten. Material: peripheral blood, obtained on day 0 of AZD1222 vaccination. Receptors were obtained from an adult in good health.

This clone was seen once. The DNA of the CDR3 is TGTGCCAGCTCACCCCTTGGGTCCTACGAGCAGTACTTC. It codes for CASSPLGSYEQYF. This chain joins TRBV18 and TRBJ2-7; D is uncertain. This CDR3 has 13 amino acids. CDR1 is KGHSH, CDR2 LQKENI, per germline. V shed 3 bases and J shed 1 base, with 7 bases lying between them.

J is TRBJ2-2 and V is TRBV11-2; 7 nucleotides match TRBD2. The germline V gene encodes CDR1 SGHAT and CDR2 FQNNGV. Unmatched junction bases numbered 5, after V lost 2 bases and J lost 5 bases. CDR3 length: 15 amino acids. CDR3: CASSLMPGGTGELFF. The CDR3 region has the DNA TGTGCCAGCAGCTTAATGCCCGGGGGGACCGGGGAGCTGTTTTTT.

This clone appeared once. V and J are TRBV7-9 and TRBJ2-3; TRBD2 matches 7 bases. CDR1 and CDR2 (germline): SEHNR, FQNEAQ (reference sequence). The V gene end was trimmed by 2 bases and the J gene end by 3 bases; junction bases not matched to a gene: 8. This CDR3 has 16 residues. CDR3 residues: CASSLSRGGRTDTQYF. CDR3 nucleotides: TGTGCCAGCAGCTTAAGTCGGGGAGGGCGTACAGATACGCAGTATTTT.

The CDR3 protein is CASRRQDNQPQHF. The CDR3 nucleotides are TGTGCCAGCAGACGACAGGACAATCAGCCCCAGCATTTT. This chain joins TRBV6-5 and TRBJ1-5; D is perhaps TRBD1 (6 bases). The V gene lost 6 bases and the J gene lost 3 bases, with 9 bases spanning the gap. This CDR3 comprises 13 residues. The germline gives CDR1 MNHEY, CDR2 SVGAGI.

The genes are TRBV5-1 and TRBJ2-1; D is ambiguous. The CDR3 is 14 amino acids. V gave up 1 base and J gave up 4 bases, with 9 bases separating them. Germline V gives CDR1 SGHRS, CDR2 YFSETQ. CDR3 protein: CASSLTPEYNEQFF. Here the CDR3 DNA reads TGCGCCAGCAGCTTGACCCCGGAGTACAATGAGCAGTTCTTC.

This clone was counted once. The chain combines TRBV3-1 (or the pseudogene TRBV3-2) with TRBJ1-1; D perhaps matches TRBD1 (5 bases). The germline V and J ends were trimmed by 3 bases and 6 bases, with 11 bases remaining between them. The germline V gene has CDR1 LGHDT and CDR2 YNNKEL (reference sequence). This CDR3 region has 13 residues. The chain's CDR3 is CASSQAWGAEAFF. The CDR3 DNA is TGTGCCAGCAGCCAGGCCTGGGGCGCTGAAGCTTTCTTT.

J is TRBJ1-1 and V is TRBV4-1; 8 bases match TRBD1. The V gene's germline CDR1 is MGHRA and CDR2 YSYEKL. The V segment lost 7 bases and the J segment 0 bases; nucleotides outside the gene matches: 10. This CDR3 has 16 amino acids. CDR3 DNA sequence: TGCGCCAGCACCTTGGACAGGGAAGACATGAACACTGAAGCTTTCTTT. Translating it yields CASTLDREDMNTEAFF.

The rearrangement joins TRBV3-1 (or the pseudogene TRBV3-2) to TRBJ2-4; 11 bases fit TRBD2. Germline values: CDR1 LGHDT, CDR2 YNNKEL (reference sequence). The CDR3 sequence is 15 residues long. V was pared by 6 bases and J by 1 base, with 2 bases of the junction left unmatched. The CDR3 loop reads CASSPSGGAKNIQYF. The CDR3 nucleotides read TGTGCCAGCAGTCCTAGCGGGGGGGCCAAAAACATTCAGTACTTC.

This clone was detected only once. The V and J genes are TRBV5-4 and TRBJ1-2; a weak D match, TRBD1 (6 bases). This CDR3 contains 18 residues. Germline V CDR1 and CDR2: SGHNT, YYREEE (reference sequence). V lost 3 bases and J lost 2, with 23 bases in between. The CDR3 DNA reads as TGTGCCAGCAGCTCAAAAGGGGGAGGCAGGGAGAAAAACTATGGCTACACCTTC. This encodes CASSSKGGGREKNYGYTF.

The chain employs TRBV18 and TRBJ2-1; D tentatively fits TRBD1 or TRBD2 (5 bases each). Germline lookup yields CDR1 KGHSH and CDR2 LQKENI. The ends were cut back, 2 bases at V and 8 bases at J, with 19 bases in the middle. The CDR3 loop spans 16 amino acids. CDR3 amino acids: CASSPSSHPMGDEQFF. The CDR3 nucleotides read TGTGCCAGCTCACCATCAAGCCACCCGATGGGGGATGAGCAGTTCTTC.

The chain has TRBV29-1 and TRBJ1-2, with D tentatively TRBD1 (5 bases). CDR3 size: 12 residues. CDR1 and CDR2 from the germline V gene are SQVTM and ANQGSEA. With 8 bases removed from V and 4 bases from J, the gap between germline ends came to 14 bases. The CDR3 region has the DNA TGCAGCCTTGGGGAGGGGAGCTATGGCTACACCTTC. Translating it yields CSLGEGSYGYTF.

The rearrangement joins TRBV9 to TRBJ2-5; no clear D gene. V lost 0 bases to trimming and J lost 4 bases, with 10 bases between them. In germline, CDR1 is SGDLS, CDR2 YYNGEE. The CDR3 is made up of 14 amino acids. CDR3 sequence reads: CASSVEDLAETQYF. CDR3 DNA: TGTGCCAGCAGCGTAGAAGACCTGGCAGAGACCCAGTACTTC.

The chain employs TRBV30 and TRBJ1-2; D is undetermined. The V end lost 0 bases, the J end lost 0 bases, and 17 bases lay between the germline ends. CDR1 is GTSNPN and CDR2 is SVGIG in the germline V gene (reference sequence). CDR3 size: 17 residues. The CDR3 loop is CAWSVGLKDRTNYGYTF. CDR3 DNA: TGTGCCTGGAGTGTAGGACTAAAAGACCGAACTAACTATGGCTACACCTTC. The full variable domain, in which reference TRBV30 and TRBJ1-2 provide the parts outside the CDR3, is SQTIHQWPATLVQPVGSPLSLECTVEGTSNPNLYWYRQAAGRGLQLLFYSVGIGQISSEVPQNLSASRPQDRQFILSSKKLLLSDSGFYLCAWSVGLKDRTNYGYTFGSGTRLTVV.

Here the CDR3 reads CASSIGAGFFMTETQYF. In nucleotides, the CDR3 is TGTGCCAGTAGTATAGGTGCGGGTTTCTTTATGACGGAGACCCAGTACTTC. V is TRBV19 and J is TRBJ2-5, with a possible D match to TRBD2 (5 bases). V lost 1 base, J lost 5 bases, and 20 bases lay in between. Germline V CDR1 and CDR2: LNHDA, SQIVND (reference sequence). This CDR3 is built from 17 residues. Looking up the rest from reference TRBV19 and TRBJ2-5 gives the full variable domain: DGGITQSPKYLFRKEGQNVTLSCEQNLNHDAMYWYRQDPGQGLRLIYYSQIVNDFQKGDIAEGYSVSREKKESFPLTVTSAQKNPTAFYLCASSIGAGFFMTETQYFGPGTRLLVL.

V usage is TRBV5-1 and J usage is TRBJ1-4; D unresolved. There are 16 residues in the CDR3. Germline V gives CDR1 SGHRS, CDR2 YFSETQ. V lost 1 base and J 2 bases, leaving 12 bases between the germline ends. In DNA, the CDR3 is TGCGCCAGCAGCTTGATCCCGCCGGGGACTAATGAAAAACTGTTTTTT. It specifies CASSLIPPGTNEKLFF.